The 25 T cell receptor beta chains below all came from one sample that was sequenced in a study of T cell responses to AZD1222 COVID-19 vaccine. Using immunoSEQ multiplex PCR, the repertoire was profiled, and TCRdb retains in-frame clones only, with some absent. Of approximately 210,000 clones detected, more than 85% appear once; the ten largest clones hold 3% to 4%. The source was peripheral blood, collected 28 days after the second AZD1222 dose. Every receptor here comes from an adult who received the AZD1222 COVID-19 vaccine.

The chain links TRBV28 to TRBJ2-3; 7 positions agree with TRBD1. Germline V lookup: CDR1 MDHEN, CDR2 SYDVKM. With V trimmed by 5 bases and J by 5 bases, 7 bases remained unmatched. The CDR3 is 14 amino acids. The CDR3: CASSTQGVGDTQYF. The CDR3 DNA reads as TGTGCCAGCAGTACTCAGGGGGTAGGAGATACGCAGTATTTT.

In this sample, this clone turned up a few times. J is TRBJ1-1 and V is TRBV6-5; tentative D call: TRBD1 (6 bases). CDR1 and CDR2 from the germline V gene are MNHEY and SVGAGI. Trimming shortened V by 5 bases and J by 10 bases, and 20 bases separated the two germline ends. This CDR3 has 14 residues. Here the CDR3 reads CASSPRLGQGIAFF. CDR3 sequence (DNA): TGTGCCAGCAGTCCCCGTTTGGGCCAGGGGATAGCTTTCTTT.

This clone was seen more than once but under ten times. This chain joins TRBV11-1 and TRBJ1-3, with no clear D. The CDR3 runs 14 residues. The germline V and J ends were trimmed by 1 base and 1 base, with 5 bases remaining between them. Germline V gene data show CDR1 as SGHAT and CDR2 as FQDESV (reference sequence). The CDR3 sequence is CASSLGSSGNTIYF. The CDR3 DNA sequence: TGTGCCAGCAGCTTAGGGTCATCTGGAAACACCATATATTTT.

The chain has TRBV5-4 and TRBJ2-7, with D unresolved. This CDR3 comprises 14 residues. V was clipped by 2 bases and J by 0 bases, with 9 bases between them. Germline V CDR1 and CDR2: SGHNT, YYREEE (reference sequence). In nucleotides, the CDR3 is TGTGCCAGCAGCTTACAGCATAGCTCCTACGAGCAGTACTTC. Translated: CASSLQHSSYEQYF.

The chain carries TRBV11-3 and TRBJ2-7; 12 nucleotides match TRBD2. Germline V gene lookup returns CDR1 SGHNT and CDR2 YENEEA. Losses at the gene ends were 4 bases for V and 3 bases for J; bases not matched to a gene: 7. This CDR3 spans 16 amino acids. The CDR3 loop is CASSSGLAGWIYEQYF. The CDR3 nucleotides are TGTGCCAGCAGCTCGGGACTAGCGGGTTGGATCTACGAGCAGTACTTC.

The chain joins TRBV28 to TRBJ2-7, with TRBD1 identical over 12 bases. V shed 5 bases and J 6 bases; nucleotides not matched to a gene: 8. The CDR3 length is 15 residues. Germline values: CDR1 MDHEN, CDR2 SYDVKM. CDR3 in amino acids: CASSPGTGGPREQYF. The CDR3 DNA is TGTGCCAGCAGTCCCGGGACAGGGGGCCCTCGCGAGCAGTACTTC.

The rearrangement links TRBV5-1 to TRBJ2-1; the match to TRBD2 covers 7 bases. V was pared by 2 bases and J by 6 bases, with 5 bases of the junction left unmatched. The CDR3 covers 14 residues. Germline CDR1 reads SGHRS; CDR2 reads YFSETQ. This CDR3 reads CASSFATSTNEQFF. For the CDR3, the DNA is TGCGCCAGCAGCTTTGCGACTAGCACCAATGAGCAGTTCTTC.

The V call is TRBV13, the J call TRBJ1-1; a possible D gene is TRBD1 (5 bases). V lost 2 bases, J lost 3 bases, and 10 bases lay in between. Germline-derived CDR1 and CDR2 are PRHDT and FYEKMQ (reference sequence). The CDR3 sequence is 14 residues long. The CDR3 coding sequence is TGTGCCAGCAGCTTATCGGGGGTTTACACTGAAGCTTTCTTT. Protein sequence: CASSLSGVYTEAFF.

The chain is built from TRBV7-8 and TRBJ1-2; no clear D gene. This CDR3 spans 13 amino acids. The germline CDR1 and CDR2 sequences are SGHVS and FQNEAQ. The ends were cut back, 4 bases at V and 0 bases at J, with 6 bases in the middle. The CDR3 nucleotides read TGTGCCAGCAGCTCCCTCCCTAACTATGGCTACACCTTC. Its translation: CASSSLPNYGYTF. Together with reference TRBV7-8 and TRBJ1-2, the CDR3 gives the full variable domain: GAGVSQSPRYKVAKRGQDVALRCDPISGHVSLFWYQQALGQGPEFLTYFQNEAQLDKSGLPSDRFFAERPEGSVSTLKIQRTQQEDSAVYLCASSSLPNYGYTFGSGTRLTVV.

The rearrangement joins TRBV6-5 to TRBJ2-7, with 9 bases fitting TRBD1. CDR3 length: 15 amino acids. V lost 6 bases, J lost 3 bases, and 9 bases stayed unmatched. Per germline, CDR1 MNHEY and CDR2 SVGAGI. CDR3 in amino acids: CASSSAGTGRYEQYF. For the CDR3, the DNA is TGTGCCAGCAGCTCCGCCGGGACAGGGCGCTACGAGCAGTACTTC.

The genes are TRBV19 and TRBJ1-2, with 7 positions matching TRBD1. CDR3 size: 14 residues. Looked up from germline, CDR1 is LNHDA and CDR2 is SQIVND (reference sequence). The ends lost 7 bases at V and 2 bases at J; junction bases unmatched: 7. The CDR3 coding sequence is TGTGCCAGTACCGACAGGGCATCCAACTATGGCTACACCTTC. This encodes CASTDRASNYGYTF.

The rearrangement links TRBV11-2 to TRBJ1-1, with D maybe TRBD1 (5 bases). CDR1 SGHAT and CDR2 FQNNGV come from the germline V gene. Trimming removed 3 bases at V and 4 bases at J, with 24 bases between. There are 18 residues in the CDR3. CDR3 amino acids: CASSLSFRFFGGTTEAFF. For the CDR3, the DNA is TGTGCCAGCAGCTTGTCATTCCGTTTCTTCGGGGGAACCACTGAAGCTTTCTTT. Supplemented by reference TRBV11-2 and TRBJ1-1, the full variable domain reads EAGVAQSPRYKIIEKRQSVAFWCNPISGHATLYWYQQILGQGPKLLIQFQNNGVVDDSQLPKDRFSAERLKGVDSTLKIQPAKLEDSAVYLCASSLSFRFFGGTTEAFFGQGTRLTVV.

The chain recombines TRBV6-2 or TRBV6-3 with TRBJ1-1; 11 positions match TRBD1. Looked up from germline, CDR1 is MNHEY and CDR2 is SVGEGT. The V and J ends lost 6 bases and 2 bases, in that order; junction bases with no gene match: 8. The CDR3 is 16 residues long. The CDR3 reads CASSPGQGAVNTEAFF. In nucleotides, the CDR3 is TGTGCCAGCAGCCCCGGACAGGGGGCTGTTAACACTGAAGCTTTCTTT.

V usage is TRBV7-3 and J usage is TRBJ2-7; D remains ambiguous. This CDR3 comprises 13 residues. Germline lookup yields CDR1 SGHTA and CDR2 FQGTGA. V dropped 0 bases and J dropped 4 bases, with 7 bases sitting between them. The CDR3 region has the DNA TGTGCCAGCAGCTTAACGATAAATTACGAGCAGTACTTC. Its translation: CASSLTINYEQYF.

The chain recombines TRBV18 with TRBJ2-4; D is unresolved. CDR1 is KGHSH, CDR2 LQKENI, per germline. This CDR3 is built from 15 residues. The V end lost 0 bases, the J end lost 6 bases, and 12 bases lay between the germline ends. This CDR3 is CASSPPGFMGNIQYF. The CDR3 bases are TGTGCCAGCTCACCACCGGGATTTATGGGAAACATTCAGTACTTC.

The rearrangement links TRBV30 to TRBJ1-1, with D tentatively TRBD1 (6 bases). V lost 4 bases and J 4 bases, leaving 13 bases between the germline ends. Germline V gene data show CDR1 as GTSNPN and CDR2 as SVGIG (reference sequence). The CDR3 is made up of 13 amino acids. Here the CDR3 reads CAWNPDSGTEAFF. The CDR3 DNA is TGTGCCTGGAACCCGGACAGCGGCACTGAAGCTTTCTTT.

The V and J genes are TRBV7-9 and TRBJ2-1; 12 positions agree with TRBD2. The CDR3 is 16 residues long. From germline, CDR1 is SEHNR and CDR2 FQNEAQ (reference sequence). V lost 5 bases to trimming and J lost 1 base; unmatched junction nucleotides: 3. The CDR3, as DNA: TGTGCCAGCAGCCGGACTAGCGGGGCATCCTACAATGAGCAGTTCTTC. This codes for CASSRTSGASYNEQFF.

The rearrangement links TRBV6-1 to TRBJ2-7; 12 bases agree with TRBD2. The junction had 2 bases not matched to a gene; V was cut back by 1 base and J by 1 base. The germline V gene has CDR1 MNHNS and CDR2 SASEGT. The CDR3 runs 16 residues. The CDR3 DNA reads TGTGCCAGCAGTGAAGGACTAGCGGGGGTGTCCTACGAGCAGTACTTC. It yields the protein CASSEGLAGVSYEQYF.

This clone was recorded a few times. The chain couples TRBV5-1 to TRBJ1-6; D uncertain. CDR3 size: 12 residues. V was clipped by 7 bases and J by 7 bases, with 9 bases between them. Per the germline V gene, CDR1 is SGHRS and CDR2 is YFSETQ. Here the CDR3 reads CASRFENSPLHF. In DNA form, the CDR3 reads TGCGCCAGCCGGTTTGAAAATTCACCCCTCCACTTT.

The rearrangement links TRBV10-3 to TRBJ2-1; 12 bases line up with TRBD2. V trimming: 10 bases; J trimming: 7 bases; junction bases outside the gene matches: 5. This CDR3 spans 13 amino acids. CDR1 and CDR2 (germline): ENHRY, SYGVKD. The DNA for the CDR3 is TGTGCCACTCGACTAGCGGGAGAAAATGAGCAGTTCTTC. Its protein product is CATRLAGENEQFF.

This rearrangement joins TRBV30 to TRBJ2-5, with 9 bases aligning to TRBD1. The V segment lost 1 base and the J segment 2 bases; nucleotides outside the gene matches: 14. Germline V gene lookup returns CDR1 GTSNPN and CDR2 SVGIG (reference sequence). The CDR3 covers 18 residues. CDR3 amino acids: CAWSGSRVQGAFQETQYF. DNA for the CDR3: TGTGCCTGGAGTGGATCAAGAGTACAGGGGGCGTTTCAAGAGACCCAGTACTTC.

The chain links TRBV28 to TRBJ2-7; TRBD1 matches 9 bases. V trimming: 4 bases; J trimming: 3 bases; junction bases outside the gene matches: 10. The CDR3 extends over 16 amino acids. Germline CDR1 is MDHEN and CDR2 is SYDVKM. CDR3 sequence: CASSSYPGQGRYEQYF. CDR3 nucleotides: TGTGCCAGCAGTTCATATCCGGGACAGGGTCGCTACGAGCAGTACTTC. Supplemented by reference TRBV28 and TRBJ2-7, the full variable domain reads DVKVTQSSRYLVKRTGEKVFLECVQDMDHENMFWYRQDPGLGLRLIYFSYDVKMKEKGDIPEGYSVSREKKERFSLILESASTNQTSMYLCASSSYPGQGRYEQYFGPGTRLTVT.

The V call is TRBV5-1, the J call TRBJ1-4, with D hard to call. CDR1 is SGHRS, CDR2 YFSETQ, per germline. Trimming took 3 bases from V and 2 from J, leaving 14 bases between them. This CDR3 has 16 amino acids. This CDR3 is CASSSRRRRTNEKLFF. The CDR3 DNA follows: TGCGCCAGCAGCTCGCGCCGGAGACGGACTAATGAAAAACTGTTTTTT.

This chain links TRBV12-5 with TRBJ2-3, with D possibly matching TRBD2 (7 bases). Between the trimmed V and J ends, which lost 6 bases and 3 bases, there was a span of 19 bases. Germline-derived CDR1 and CDR2 are LGHNT and FRNRAP. There are 16 residues in the CDR3. The CDR3 region has the DNA TGTGCTAGTGGAGCCGCCGGGCGGGGGCGGACAGATACGCAGTATTTT. This translates into CASGAAGRGRTDTQYF.

The chain has TRBV28 and TRBJ1-2, with 10 bases that match TRBD1. CDR3 length equals 16 residues. Trimming removed 5 bases from V and 12 bases from J; junction bases left unmatched: 18. Germline CDR1 reads MDHEN; CDR2 reads SYDVKM. This chain's CDR3 is CASSPGTGEVMRHHTF. CDR3 bases: TGTGCCAGCAGTCCTGGGACAGGGGAAGTAATGCGGCATCACACCTTC.